These T cell receptor beta chains were read from a single sample in a study of blood T cell repertoires in COVID-19. Sequenced by immunoSEQ multiplex PCR; TCRdb stores in-frame clones only, minus some. The table records under 250,000 clones, around 84% of them present only once. The sample was peripheral blood. The receptors shown here come from a man aged 45-65 years who had recovered from COVID-19. Each CDR3 is given with its conserved first and last residue. D genes are given only for firm matches. Clone size is shown for a subset of rows, as once, few, many or a class of expanded clone.

TRBV4-2	-	TRBJ1-1	TRBD1	TGTGCCAGCAGCCATAAGGACAGGGCCCACACTGAAGCTTTCTTT	CASSHKDRAHTEAFF
TRBV7-2	-	TRBJ2-5	TRBD1	TGTGCCAGCAGCTACGACAGGGGTCGGGAGGAGACCCAGTACTTC	CASSYDRGREETQYF
TRBV19	-	TRBJ2-1	-	TGTGCCAGTAGTGAAATAAGACAGGTCAATGAGCAGTTCTTC	CASSEIRQVNEQFF
TRBV28	-	TRBJ1-5	-	TGTGCCAGCAGTTTAGGGGCTCCCAGGGGGCCCCAGCATTTT	CASSLGAPRGPQHF
TRBV29-1	-	TRBJ1-1	-	TGCAGCGTTGACGCCACAGGGCGCACTGAAGCTTTCTTT	CSVDATGRTEAFF
TRBV18	few	TRBJ1-5	-	TGTGCCAGCTCACCGGGGCGAAACCTGGGGGGTCAGCCCCAGCATTTT	CASSPGRNLGGQPQHF
TRBV30	-	TRBJ1-1	-	TGTGCCTGGAGTGTACTGGGGGGAGGGACTGAAGCTTTCTTT	CAWSVLGGGTEAFF
TRBV10-3	-	TRBJ1-5	-	TGTGCCATCAGTGACACGGACATAGGCGGCAATCAGCCCCAGCATTTT	CAISDTDIGGNQPQHF
TRBV28	-	TRBJ2-3	TRBD2	TGTGCCAGCAGCCTCTGGACTAGCGGGACAGATACGCAGTATTTT	CASSLWTSGTDTQYF
TRBV5-6	-	TRBJ1-1	TRBD1	TGTGCCAGCAGCTTGGTTTACTCGGGACAGGGACTCATGAACACTGAAGCTTTCTTT	CASSLVYSGQGLMNTEAFF
TRBV6-1	few	TRBJ1-6	-	TGTGCCAGCAGTGAAGGGCGGAGACCCCTCCACTTT	CASSEGRRPLHF
TRBV2	-	TRBJ1-3	-	TGTGCCAGCAGTGACCGTGCCACTATACTCTCTGGAAACACCATATATTTT	CASSDRATILSGNTIYF
TRBV4-2	-	TRBJ1-5	TRBD1	TGTGCCAGCAGCCAAGGGACAGGTAGTAGCAATCAGCCCCAGCATTTT	CASSQGTGSSNQPQHF
TRBV13	-	TRBJ1-1	TRBD1	TGTGCCAGCAGATACATCCTTACAGGGGTTGGCCCGAACACTGAAGCTTTCTTT	CASRYILTGVGPNTEAFF
TRBV5-3	-	TRBJ2-2	TRBD1	TGTGCCAGAAGCCCGCGGGGACAGGACTCCGGGGAGCTGTTTTTT	CARSPRGQDSGELFF
TRBV6-1	-	TRBJ2-3	TRBD2	TGTGCCAGCAGTGGGAAGCGGGAGGGCCGGGGAGATACGCAGTATTTT	CASSGKREGRGDTQYF
TRBV19	-	TRBJ1-2	-	TGTGCCAGTACCGGAGCGGGGGTCACCTATGGCTACACCTTC	CASTGAGVTYGYTF
TRBV28	-	TRBJ2-2	TRBD2	TGTGCCAGCAGGCGGACTAGCGGGACCCAGAACACCGGGGAGCTGTTTTTT	CASRRTSGTQNTGELFF
TRBV28	-	TRBJ2-1	TRBD2	TGTGCCAGCAGTGGGGCGGGGGAATTTTTCAATGAGCAGTTCTTC	CASSGAGEFFNEQFF
TRBV7-8	-	TRBJ1-6	-	TGTGCCAGCAGCTTAGACGCAGGATTGATTTCACCCCTCCACTTT	CASSLDAGLISPLHF
TRBV18	-	TRBJ1-2	TRBD1	TGTGCCAGCTCCCTAACAGGGGACTATGGCTACACCTTC	CASSLTGDYGYTF
TRBV5-1	-	TRBJ1-1	-	TGCGCCAGCGATTTTGGCACCCCGGGGAACACTGAAGCTTTCTTT	CASDFGTPGNTEAFF
TRBV18	-	TRBJ2-1	TRBD2	TGTGCCAGTCGACTAGCGGGAGATTCCTACAATGAGCAGTTCTTC	CASRLAGDSYNEQFF
TRBV28	-	TRBJ1-6	TRBD1	TGTGCCAGCATCTTATCAGTGGGACAGGGGTTGTCACCCCTCCACTTT	CASILSVGQGLSPLHF
TRBV11-3	-	TRBJ1-4	-	TGTGCCAGCAGTTCCCCAGGGGCAAATGAAAAACTGTTTTTT	CASSSPGANEKLFF
TRBV19	-	TRBJ2-7	TRBD1	TGTGCCAGTAGTATAATGACAGGGTCGTACGAGCAGTACTTC	CASSIMTGSYEQYF
TRBV28	-	TRBJ2-1	TRBD1	TGTGCCAGCAGATCCAGGGGGCGAGTTCCGTTCTTC	CASRSRGRVPFF
TRBV5-1	-	TRBJ2-1	TRBD2	TGCGCCAGCAGCTCGGGACTAGCGGGAGTGAATGAGCAGTTCTTC	CASSSGLAGVNEQFF
TRBV27	-	TRBJ2-7	TRBD1	TGTGCCAGCCAACGACAGGGTTCCGTATCCTACGAGCAGTACTTC	CASQRQGSVSYEQYF
TRBV19	few	TRBJ1-4	TRBD1	TGTGCCAGTACCATGACAGGGGGAGCATCTAATGAAAAACTGTTTTTT	CASTMTGGASNEKLFF
TRBV4-1	-	TRBJ2-7	-	TGCGCCAGCAGCCAAGCCCCCGGGGTTAGGACCTACGAGCAGTACTTC	CASSQAPGVRTYEQYF
TRBV18	-	TRBJ2-3	TRBD1	TGTGCCAGCTCACCGCAACCGGGACAGGGGGTTACAGATACGCAGTATTTT	CASSPQPGQGVTDTQYF
TRBV27	-	TRBJ2-2	-	TGTGCCAGCGGCTTACTACGTGTCACCGGGGAGCTGTTTTTT	CASGLLRVTGELFF
TRBV7-8	-	TRBJ2-7	-	TGTGCCAGCAGCTTAGAACCGGGAGAGGCCTACGAGCAGTACTTC	CASSLEPGEAYEQYF
TRBV18	-	TRBJ2-2	TRBD2	TGTGCCAGCTCACCTAATAGCGGGACGAACACCGGGGAGCTGTTTTTT	CASSPNSGTNTGELFF
TRBV6-2/TRBV6-3	-	TRBJ2-1	-	TGTGCCAGCAGGCCTAACTGGAATGAGCAGTTCTTC	CASRPNWNEQFF
TRBV10-2	-	TRBJ1-5	TRBD1	TGCGCCAGCAGTATTACAGGGGGCAATCAGCCCCAGCATTTT	CASSITGGNQPQHF
TRBV3-1/TRBV3-2	few	TRBJ2-7	TRBD1	TGTGCCAGCAGTCTCCTTAGGACAGGGGATAACGAGCAGTACTTC	CASSLLRTGDNEQYF
TRBV28	-	TRBJ1-1	TRBD1	TGTGCCAGTAGCGCACCGGACAGGGGGTCGAACACTGAAGCTTTCTTT	CASSAPDRGSNTEAFF
TRBV28	few	TRBJ1-2	-	TGTGCCAGCACCCAGGCCGGGAGTAACTATGGCTACACCTTC	CASTQAGSNYGYTF
TRBV28	-	TRBJ1-2	TRBD1	TGTGCCAGCACCCGGACAGGGGGTCATCGGTATGGCTACACCTTC	CASTRTGGHRYGYTF
TRBV11-2	-	TRBJ2-2	-	TGTGCCAGCAGCTTAGTGACAGAGCCACCTTACACCGGGGAGCTGTTTTTT	CASSLVTEPPYTGELFF
TRBV4-1	-	TRBJ2-1	-	TGCGCCAGCAGCACTATATTGGATGAGCAGTTCTTC	CASSTILDEQFF
TRBV10-3	-	TRBJ2-7	-	TGTGCCATCAAGGCGGGACAGCCCTACGAGCAGTACTTC	CAIKAGQPYEQYF
TRBV28	once	TRBJ1-1	TRBD1	TGTGCCAGCAGTTTTATCTTAACAGGGGGCTTTTGGACTGAAGCTTTCTTT	CASSFILTGGFWTEAFF
TRBV30	-	TRBJ2-7	-	TGTGCCTGGAGGGCTCTCGGAGGAGCCTACGAGCAGTACTTC	CAWRALGGAYEQYF
TRBV28	-	TRBJ2-5	TRBD2	TGTGCCAGCAGCCGGAGGGAGGGCGCAGAGACCCAGTACTTC	CASSRREGAETQYF
TRBV10-2	-	TRBJ2-3	TRBD2	TGCGCCACCAAATTCCCTAGCGGGAGTAGCACAGATACGCAGTATTTT	CATKFPSGSSTDTQYF
TRBV28	-	TRBJ2-1	-	TGTGCCAGCAGTTTGGGCAGCTCCTACAATGAGCAGTTCTTC	CASSLGSSYNEQFF
TRBV28	-	TRBJ2-2	-	TGTGCCAGCAGTTTCCTTAACACCGGGGAGCTGTTTTTT	CASSFLNTGELFF
TRBV10-3	-	TRBJ2-7	-	TGTGCCATCAGTGAACTCTACGAGCAGTACTTC	CAISELYEQYF
TRBV28	once	TRBJ2-3	-	TGTGCCAGCAGTTTCGGCGGGAAATCAGCAGATACGCAGTATTTT	CASSFGGKSADTQYF